These T cell receptor beta chains were read from a single sample in a study of cytomegalovirus exposure and HLA in healthy donors. Libraries were prepared by immunoSEQ multiplex PCR; TCRdb keeps only in-frame clonotypes and omits some of them. The sample yields approximately 150,000 clones, around 87% seen once. The sample comprised PBMCs. The receptors were gathered from a man between 18 and 35 years old in good health and CMV-seropositive. The conserved cysteine and the conserved F or W are not part of the CDR3 here. The D gene is left open where the match is weak. Not all rows give a size; the values are once, few, many and, for expanded clones, a class.

>once|TRBV15|TRBD1|TRBJ1-5
ATREGTGPSNQPQH
>-|TRBV7-2|TRBD1|TRBJ1-2
ASSSSGGGALGYT
>-|TRBV27|TRBD2|TRBJ2-1
ASSLSSGLATLDEQF
>few|TRBV12-5|-|TRBJ2-7
ASGFLRGEQY
>-|TRBV27|TRBD2|TRBJ2-1
ASSLGTSEQF
>-|TRBV6-5|TRBD1|TRBJ1-5
ASSSGTGWNQPQH
>-|TRBV19|-|TRBJ1-2
ASSTGYGYT
>few|TRBV11-2|-|TRBJ2-7
ASRRPGGLSSYEQY
>once|TRBV25-1|-|TRBJ1-2
ASSELGLSYGYT
>-|TRBV7-8|-|TRBJ1-5
ASVPRGSNQPQH
>-|TRBV13|-|TRBJ1-5
ASSLGQGPGQPQH
>-|TRBV9|-|TRBJ2-7
ASSPRATKAYEQY
>-|TRBV6-1|-|TRBJ2-4
ASKAGAIAKNIQY
>-|TRBV5-1|-|TRBJ1-5
ASSYGPNQPQH
>once|TRBV5-1|-|TRBJ2-3
ASSLTNGNTQY
>-|TRBV11-2|TRBD1|TRBJ1-2
ASSPPDRANGYT
>-|TRBV2|TRBD1|TRBJ1-4
ASSPGQSNEKLF
>-|TRBV2|-|TRBJ1-5
ASSRGQSGNQPQH
>once|TRBV6-5|-|TRBJ1-2
ASSYRREPGYGYT
>-|TRBV6-1|-|TRBJ2-7
ASSEAGQPYYEQY
>-|TRBV15|TRBD1|TRBJ1-5
ATSLHTGEGNQPQH
>-|TRBV7-9|TRBD1|TRBJ2-1
ASERQGRVNEQF
>-|TRBV5-4|TRBD1|TRBJ1-2
ASSQTGYGGYT
>-|TRBV2|-|TRBJ2-7
ASTLGHEQY
>few|TRBV6-5|TRBD1|TRBJ1-1
ASSYRGRMNTEAF
>-|TRBV9|-|TRBJ1-3
ASSVQGNTIY
>-|TRBV5-1|-|TRBJ2-5
ASTRHEETQY
>-|TRBV2|TRBD1|TRBJ1-5
ASSVRDSRAFYSNQPQH
>-|TRBV6-6|TRBD1|TRBJ2-2
ASSPWTGKTGELF
>-|TRBV5-1|TRBD2|TRBJ2-5
ASSPGGVGTQY
>-|TRBV6-5|TRBD1|TRBJ1-5
ASSPGTAYQPQH
>-|TRBV30|-|TRBJ1-1
AWSARPPSRNTEAF
>once|TRBV5-1|-|TRBJ1-3
ASSLAFGNTIY
>-|TRBV7-9|-|TRBJ2-2
ASSSSRSTGELF
>-|TRBV21-1|-|TRBJ2-5
ASKVEGSVETQY
>few|TRBV6-6|-|TRBJ1-2
ASRYQGLLFDYT
>-|TRBV5-4|-|TRBJ1-6
ASSSQGTYYSPLH
>few|TRBV2|-|TRBJ2-5
ASSEGELSRLGTQY
>-|TRBV5-6|TRBD1|TRBJ1-5
ASSLGDRNQPQH
>-|TRBV7-8|TRBD1|TRBJ1-4
ASSLARGQYSEKLF
>-|TRBV5-1|-|TRBJ2-7
ASSSQGLPYEQY
>-|TRBV29-1|-|TRBJ1-3
SVYLLPSGNTIY
>-|TRBV11-3|TRBD2|TRBJ2-3
ASSPPGVAGLGTQY
>few|TRBV18|-|TRBJ1-1
ASSPPFQYGGTEAF
>-|TRBV13|TRBD2|TRBJ2-7
ASSPPGLQTYEQY
>-|TRBV13|TRBD1|TRBJ2-5
ASNYRGQTQY
>-|TRBV2|-|TRBJ1-1
ASSEWDTNTEAF
>-|TRBV27|TRBD1|TRBJ2-7
ASSLGRGRREQY
>-|TRBV30|TRBD1|TRBJ2-7
ALGQGPYEQY
>once|TRBV19|TRBD1|TRBJ1-2
ASSPDRANGYT
>once|TRBV19|-|TRBJ1-2
ASSMGGLYGYT